This T cell receptor beta chain was documented in a study of T cell clonality in common variable immunodeficiency. Heparinized whole blood, roughly 4.5 to 9 ml, came from each donor. Study-wide points: CVID subjects shared fewer TCRbeta clones than healthy controls did. CVID subjects had higher TCRbeta clonality than healthy controls, most marked in about a third.

This clone was recorded many times. Its specificity is not known. The read stops 3 residues short of the end of the CDR3; the missing end is completed from the germline J gene. Other DNA sequences in this specimen translate into the identical CDR3. Control and CVID samples contributed equal amounts of genomic DNA. This table comes from immunoSEQ multiplex PCR, and its TCRdb copy is limited to in-frame clones, with some not included. The data list approximately 81,000 clones, none observed once; approximately 0.8% falls to the top ten. The CDR3 extends over 13 amino acids. The V gene's germline CDR1 is SEHNR and CDR2 FQNEAQ (reference sequence). Trimming took 4 bases from V and 2 from J, leaving 9 bases between them.

What was sequenced was peripheral blood mononuclear cells. The chain has TRBV7-9 and TRBJ2-7; a weak D match, TRBD1 (6 bases). This sequence originates from a person between 18 and 75 years old in good health. The sequenced part of the CDR3 DNA is TGTGCCAGCAGCTCGGGGACAACCTACGAG. It translates to CASSSGTTYE. The full CDR3 reads CASSSGTTYEQYF.